One sample yielded the 3 T cell receptor beta chains listed below, sequenced in a study of blood T cell repertoires in COVID-19 (dated by TCRdb to the early 2020s). Receptors were amplified or captured by the immunoSEQ multiplex PCR assay. What TCRdb holds here is the immuneACCESS table cut down to in-frame rearrangements. Part of the clones is not present; checked against another copy, under half of the missing clones reflect an unresolved V gene, and the others are unexplained. In this sample the table shows 95,000 to 100,000 clones, around 92% of which occur a single time. 5.7% of the sample rests with the top ten. The sample taken for sequencing was peripheral blood. These receptors originate from a man aged 50-59 years with active COVID-19.

The J gene is TRBJ1-6, the V gene TRBV6-5; D call uncertain. Between the trimmed V and J ends, which lost 7 bases and 0 bases, there was a span of 7 bases. The CDR3 consists of 14 residues. CDR1 is MNHEY and CDR2 is SVGAGI in the germline V gene. This chain's CDR3 is CASTPGSYNSPLHF. The CDR3, as DNA: TGTGCCAGCACCCCAGGCTCCTATAATTCACCCCTCCACTTT.

The rearrangement uses TRBV4-2 and TRBJ2-1; TRBD2 aligns across 12 bases. The germline V gene has CDR1 LGHNA and CDR2 YNFKEQ. The CDR3 loop spans 16 amino acids. J was trimmed by 7 bases and V by 1 base; bases with no gene match: 5. This CDR3 reads CASSQAWTSGINEQFF. The DNA of the CDR3 is TGTGCCAGCAGCCAAGCTTGGACTAGCGGGATAAATGAGCAGTTCTTC.

The V call is TRBV30, the J call TRBJ1-2; TRBD1 might be the D (5 bases). The CDR3 loop spans 14 amino acids. CDR1 and CDR2 from the germline V gene are GTSNPN and SVGIG (reference sequence). V lost 0 bases to trimming and J lost 5 bases, with 13 bases between them. DNA of the CDR3: TGTGCCTGGAGTGTACGGTCCAGGGTGTATGGCTACACCTTC. It encodes CAWSVRSRVYGYTF.